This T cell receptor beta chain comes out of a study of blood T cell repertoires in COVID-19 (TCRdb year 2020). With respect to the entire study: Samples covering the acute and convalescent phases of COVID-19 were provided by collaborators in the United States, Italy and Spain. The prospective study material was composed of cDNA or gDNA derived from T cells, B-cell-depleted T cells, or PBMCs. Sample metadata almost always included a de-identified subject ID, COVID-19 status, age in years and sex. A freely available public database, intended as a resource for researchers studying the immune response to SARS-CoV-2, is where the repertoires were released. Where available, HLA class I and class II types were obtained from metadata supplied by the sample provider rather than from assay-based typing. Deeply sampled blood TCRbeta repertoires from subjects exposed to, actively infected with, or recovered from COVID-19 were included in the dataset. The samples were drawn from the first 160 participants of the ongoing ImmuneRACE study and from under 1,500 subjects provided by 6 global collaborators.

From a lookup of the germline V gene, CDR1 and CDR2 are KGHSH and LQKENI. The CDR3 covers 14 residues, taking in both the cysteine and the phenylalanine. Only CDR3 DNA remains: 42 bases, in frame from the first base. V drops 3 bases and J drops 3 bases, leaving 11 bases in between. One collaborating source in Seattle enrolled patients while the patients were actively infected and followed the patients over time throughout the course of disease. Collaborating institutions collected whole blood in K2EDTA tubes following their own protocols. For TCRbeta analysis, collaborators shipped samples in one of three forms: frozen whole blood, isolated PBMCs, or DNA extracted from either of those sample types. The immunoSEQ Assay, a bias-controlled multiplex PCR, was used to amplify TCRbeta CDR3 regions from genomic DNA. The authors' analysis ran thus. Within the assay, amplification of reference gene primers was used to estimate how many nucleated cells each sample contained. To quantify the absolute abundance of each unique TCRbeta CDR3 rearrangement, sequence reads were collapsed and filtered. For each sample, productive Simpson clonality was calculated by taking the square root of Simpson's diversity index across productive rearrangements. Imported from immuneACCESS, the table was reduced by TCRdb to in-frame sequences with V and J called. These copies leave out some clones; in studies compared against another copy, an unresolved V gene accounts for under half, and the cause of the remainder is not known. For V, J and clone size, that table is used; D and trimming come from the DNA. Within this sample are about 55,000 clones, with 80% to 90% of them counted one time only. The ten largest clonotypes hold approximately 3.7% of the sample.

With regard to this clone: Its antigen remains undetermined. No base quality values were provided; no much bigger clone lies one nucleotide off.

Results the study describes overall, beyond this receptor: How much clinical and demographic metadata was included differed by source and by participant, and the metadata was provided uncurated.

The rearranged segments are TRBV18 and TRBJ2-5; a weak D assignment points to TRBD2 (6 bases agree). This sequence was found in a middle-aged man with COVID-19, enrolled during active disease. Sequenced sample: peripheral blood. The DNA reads TGTGCCAGCTCACCCCGGGACTTCGAAGAGACCCAGTACTTC. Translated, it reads CASSPRDFEETQYF.